One T cell receptor beta chain is described in this entry. Cryopreserved PBMCs were the source of around 2 micrograms of genomic DNA, which went to TCR beta libraries. These data are taken from a study of cytotoxic CD8 clonotypes in ibrutinib-treated CLL. Study details: Sequencing produced an average of approximately 230,000 productive templates and 94,082 productive rearrangements per sample.

Germline loops: CDR1 SQVTM, CDR2 ANQGSEA. The CDR3 totals 18 residues. Trimming at V came to 6 bases and at J to 5 bases, leaving 23 bases not matched to a gene. Libraries were prepared by immunoSEQ multiplex PCR; TCRdb keeps only in-frame clonotypes and omits some of them. This sample carries 250,000 to 350,000 clones, around 69% of them seen once, and the ten largest clones take approximately 5.1%. This specimen was PBMCs, taken at disease progression, from a patient treated with ibrutinib. This receptor was obtained from a human donor with chronic lymphocytic leukemia. The rearrangement links TRBV29-1 to TRBJ1-1; 8 bases agree with TRBD1. In DNA form, the CDR3 reads TGCAGCGTCTCTTTACTTTGGGCAGGGGGCTCTTCGGGGACTGAAGCTTTCTTT. It encodes CSVSLLWAGGSSGTEAFF. The full variable domain, with the rest looked up from reference TRBV29-1 and TRBJ1-1, is SAVISQKPSRDICQRGTSLTIQCQVDSQVTMMFWYRQQPGQSLTLIATANQGSEATYESGFVIDKFPISRPNLTFSTLTVSNMSPEDSSIYLCSVSLLWAGGSSGTEAFFGQGTRLTVV.